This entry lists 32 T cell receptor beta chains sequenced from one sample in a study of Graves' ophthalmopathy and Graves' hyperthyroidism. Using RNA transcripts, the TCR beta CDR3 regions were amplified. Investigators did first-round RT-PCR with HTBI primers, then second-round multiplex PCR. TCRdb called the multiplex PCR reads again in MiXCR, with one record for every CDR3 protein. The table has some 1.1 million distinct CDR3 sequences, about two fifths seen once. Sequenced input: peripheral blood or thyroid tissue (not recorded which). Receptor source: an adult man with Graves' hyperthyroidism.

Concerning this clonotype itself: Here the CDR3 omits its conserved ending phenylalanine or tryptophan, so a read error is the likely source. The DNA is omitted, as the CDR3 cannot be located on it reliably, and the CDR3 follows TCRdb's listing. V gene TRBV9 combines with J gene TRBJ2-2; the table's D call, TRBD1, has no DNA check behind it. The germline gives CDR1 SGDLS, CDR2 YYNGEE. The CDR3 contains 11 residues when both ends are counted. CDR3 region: CASSGTGGMNT.

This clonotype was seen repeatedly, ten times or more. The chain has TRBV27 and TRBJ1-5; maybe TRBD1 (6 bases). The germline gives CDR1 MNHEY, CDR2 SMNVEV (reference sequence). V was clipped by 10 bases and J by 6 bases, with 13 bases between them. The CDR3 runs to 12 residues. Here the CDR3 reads CATRTVGQPQHF. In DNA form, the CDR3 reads TGTGCCACCCGGACAGTGGGTCAGCCCCAGCATTTT.

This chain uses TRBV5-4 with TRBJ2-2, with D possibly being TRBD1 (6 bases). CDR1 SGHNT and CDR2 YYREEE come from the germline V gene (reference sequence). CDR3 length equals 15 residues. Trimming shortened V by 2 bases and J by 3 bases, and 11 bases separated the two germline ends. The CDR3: CASSFGTSDTGELFF. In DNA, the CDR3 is TGTGCCAGCAGCTTCGGGACATCAGACACCGGGGAGCTGTTTTTT.

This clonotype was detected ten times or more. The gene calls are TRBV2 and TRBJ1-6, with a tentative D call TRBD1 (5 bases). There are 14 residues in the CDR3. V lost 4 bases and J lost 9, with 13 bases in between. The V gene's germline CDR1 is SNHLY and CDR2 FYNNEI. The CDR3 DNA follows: TGTGCCAGCAGTGTTGACAGAATAGGTTCACCCCTCCACTTT. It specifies CASSVDRIGSPLHF.

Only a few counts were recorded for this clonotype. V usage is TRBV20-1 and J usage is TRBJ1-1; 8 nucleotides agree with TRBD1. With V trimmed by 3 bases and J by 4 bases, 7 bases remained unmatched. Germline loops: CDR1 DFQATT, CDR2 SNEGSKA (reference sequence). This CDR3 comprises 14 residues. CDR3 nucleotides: TGCAGTGCTAGTGACAGGGGTAGTGGCACTGAAGCTTTCTTT. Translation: CSASDRGSGTEAFF.

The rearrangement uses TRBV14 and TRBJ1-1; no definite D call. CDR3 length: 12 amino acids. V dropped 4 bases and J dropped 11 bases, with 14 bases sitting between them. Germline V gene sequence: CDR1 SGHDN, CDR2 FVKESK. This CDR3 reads CASSRTRGGAFF. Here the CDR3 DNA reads TGTGCCAGCAGCCGGACCCGAGGAGGGGCTTTCTTT.

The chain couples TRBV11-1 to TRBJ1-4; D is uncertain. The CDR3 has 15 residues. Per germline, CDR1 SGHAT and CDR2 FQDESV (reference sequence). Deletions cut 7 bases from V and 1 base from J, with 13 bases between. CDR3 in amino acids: CASTSIWETNEKLFF. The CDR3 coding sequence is TGTGCCAGCACTTCGATCTGGGAAACTAATGAAAAACTGTTTTTT.

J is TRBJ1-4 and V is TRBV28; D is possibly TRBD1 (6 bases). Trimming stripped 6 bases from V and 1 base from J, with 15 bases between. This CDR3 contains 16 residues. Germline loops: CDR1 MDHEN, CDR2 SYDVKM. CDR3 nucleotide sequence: TGTGCCAGCAGGTCGCCTCCGGGACAAACTAATGAAAAACTGTTTTTT. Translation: CASRSPPGQTNEKLFF.

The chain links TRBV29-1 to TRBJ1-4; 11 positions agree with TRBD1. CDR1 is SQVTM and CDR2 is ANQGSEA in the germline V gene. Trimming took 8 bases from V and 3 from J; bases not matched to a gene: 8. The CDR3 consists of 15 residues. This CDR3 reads CSSRGQGAANEKLFF. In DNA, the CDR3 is TGCAGCAGTCGCGGACAGGGGGCGGCTAATGAAAAACTGTTTTTT.

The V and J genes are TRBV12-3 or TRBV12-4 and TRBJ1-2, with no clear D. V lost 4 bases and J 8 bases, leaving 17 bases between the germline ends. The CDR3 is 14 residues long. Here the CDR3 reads CASSSARRVGGYTF. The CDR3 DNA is TGTGCCAGCAGTTCCGCCCGACGGGTCGGAGGCTACACCTTC.

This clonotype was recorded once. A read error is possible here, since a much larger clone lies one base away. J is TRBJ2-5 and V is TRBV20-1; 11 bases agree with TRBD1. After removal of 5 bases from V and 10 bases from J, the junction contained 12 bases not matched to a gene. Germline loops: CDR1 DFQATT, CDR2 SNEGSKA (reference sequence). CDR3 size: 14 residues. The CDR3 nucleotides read TGCAGTGCTCTTCCACGGACAGGGGGCCTAATCCAGTACTTC. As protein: CSALPRTGGLIQYF.

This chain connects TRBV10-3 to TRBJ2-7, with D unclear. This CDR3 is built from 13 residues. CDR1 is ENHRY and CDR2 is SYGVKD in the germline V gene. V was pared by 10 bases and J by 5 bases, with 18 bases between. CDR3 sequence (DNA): TGTGCCAGCAGCTCTTCGGAGCCCAACGAGCAGTACTTC. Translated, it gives CASSSSEPNEQYF.

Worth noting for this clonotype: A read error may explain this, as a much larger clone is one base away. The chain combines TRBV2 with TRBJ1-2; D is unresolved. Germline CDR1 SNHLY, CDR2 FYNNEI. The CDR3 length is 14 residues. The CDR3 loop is CAGSGMAGPYGYTF. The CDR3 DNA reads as TGTGCCGGCAGTGGGATGGCAGGTCCCTATGGCTACACCTTC.

This CDR3 is CASSERGGRSGNTIYF. The CDR3 coding sequence is TGTGCCAGCAGTGAGCGAGGGGGCCGCTCTGGAAACACCATATATTTT. V gene TRBV13 combines with J gene TRBJ1-3, with TRBD1 matching 7 bases. CDR1 is PRHDT, CDR2 FYEKMQ, per germline (reference sequence). The CDR3 spans 16 residues. Unmatched junction bases numbered 8, after V lost 6 bases and J lost 0 bases.

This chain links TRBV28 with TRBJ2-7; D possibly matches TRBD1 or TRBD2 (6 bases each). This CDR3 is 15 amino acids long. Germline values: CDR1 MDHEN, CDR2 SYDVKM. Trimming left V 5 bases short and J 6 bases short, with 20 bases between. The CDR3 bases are TGTGCCAGCAGTCCGGCACAGGGAGGCCCCTTCGAGCAGTACTTC. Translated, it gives CASSPAQGGPFEQYF.

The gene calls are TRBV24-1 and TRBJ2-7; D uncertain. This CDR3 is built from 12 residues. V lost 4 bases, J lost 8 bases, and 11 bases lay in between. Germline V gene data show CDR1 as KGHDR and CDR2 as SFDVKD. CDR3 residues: CATSDQKNQQYF. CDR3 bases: TGTGCCACCAGTGACCAGAAAAATCAGCAGTACTTC.

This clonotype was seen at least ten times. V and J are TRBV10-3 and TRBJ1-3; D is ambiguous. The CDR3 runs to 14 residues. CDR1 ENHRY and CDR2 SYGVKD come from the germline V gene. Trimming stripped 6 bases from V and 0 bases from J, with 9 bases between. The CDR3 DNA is TGTGCCATCAGGATGAAGAACTCTGGAAACACCATATATTTT. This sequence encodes CAIRMKNSGNTIYF.

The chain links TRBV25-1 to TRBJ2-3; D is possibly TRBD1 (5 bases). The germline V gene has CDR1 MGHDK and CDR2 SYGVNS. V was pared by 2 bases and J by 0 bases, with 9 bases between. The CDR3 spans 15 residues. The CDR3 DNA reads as TGTGCCAGCAGTGAAACCCAGGGAAGCACAGATACGCAGTATTTT. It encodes CASSETQGSTDTQYF. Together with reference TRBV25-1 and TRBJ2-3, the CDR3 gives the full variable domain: EADIYQTPRYLVIGTGKKITLECSQTMGHDKMYWYQQDPGMELHLIHYSYGVNSTEKGDLSSESTVSRIRTEHFPLTLESARPSHTSQYLCASSETQGSTDTQYFGPGTRLTVL.

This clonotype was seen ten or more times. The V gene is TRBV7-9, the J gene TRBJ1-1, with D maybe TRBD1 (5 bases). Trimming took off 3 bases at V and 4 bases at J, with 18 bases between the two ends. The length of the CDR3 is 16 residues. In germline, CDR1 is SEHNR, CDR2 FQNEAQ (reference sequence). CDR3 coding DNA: TGTGCCAGCAGCTTCTTAGGGGCGATATCGGCCACTGAAGCTTTCTTT. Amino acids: CASSFLGAISATEAFF. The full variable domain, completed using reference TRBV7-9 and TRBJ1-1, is DTGVSQNPRHKITKRGQNVTFRCDPISEHNRLYWYRQTLGQGPEFLTYFQNEAQLEKSRLLSDRFSAERPKGSFSTLEIQRTEQGDSAMYLCASSFLGAISATEAFFGQGTRLTVV.

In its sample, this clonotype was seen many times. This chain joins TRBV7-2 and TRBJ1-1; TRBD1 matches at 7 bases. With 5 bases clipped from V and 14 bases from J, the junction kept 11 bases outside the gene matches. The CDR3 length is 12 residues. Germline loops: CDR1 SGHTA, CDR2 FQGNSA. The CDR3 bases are TGTGCCAGCAGCCCCCAAGGGGGCATGAGATTCTTT. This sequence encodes CASSPQGGMRFF.

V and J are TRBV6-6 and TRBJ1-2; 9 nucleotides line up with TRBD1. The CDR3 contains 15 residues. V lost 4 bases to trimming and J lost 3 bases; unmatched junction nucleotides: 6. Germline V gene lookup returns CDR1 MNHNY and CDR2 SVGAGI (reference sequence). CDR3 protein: CASSSHRGHDYGYTF. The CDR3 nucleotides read TGTGCCAGCAGTTCCCACAGGGGGCACGACTATGGCTACACCTTC.

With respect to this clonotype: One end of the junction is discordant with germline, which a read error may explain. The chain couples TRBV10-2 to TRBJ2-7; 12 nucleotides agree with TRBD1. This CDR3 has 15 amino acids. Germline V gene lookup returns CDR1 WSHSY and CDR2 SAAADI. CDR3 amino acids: CASRGDRGLFYEQYF. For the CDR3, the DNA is TGTGCCAGCAGAGGGGACAGGGGGCTTTTCTACGAGCAGTACTTC.

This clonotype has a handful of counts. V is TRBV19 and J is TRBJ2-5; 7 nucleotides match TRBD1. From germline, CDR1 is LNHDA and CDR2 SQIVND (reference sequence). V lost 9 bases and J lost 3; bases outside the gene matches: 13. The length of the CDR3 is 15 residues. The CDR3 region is CASNPRDRIKETQYF. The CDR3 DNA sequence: TGTGCCAGCAATCCCCGGGACAGAATTAAAGAGACCCAGTACTTC.

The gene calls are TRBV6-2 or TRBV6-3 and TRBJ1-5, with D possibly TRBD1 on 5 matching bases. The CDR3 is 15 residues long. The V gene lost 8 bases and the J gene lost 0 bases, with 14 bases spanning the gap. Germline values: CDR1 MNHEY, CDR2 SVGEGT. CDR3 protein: CASSKRGDSNQPQHF. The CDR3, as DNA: TGTGCCAGCTCCAAACGGGGGGATAGCAATCAGCCCCAGCATTTT.

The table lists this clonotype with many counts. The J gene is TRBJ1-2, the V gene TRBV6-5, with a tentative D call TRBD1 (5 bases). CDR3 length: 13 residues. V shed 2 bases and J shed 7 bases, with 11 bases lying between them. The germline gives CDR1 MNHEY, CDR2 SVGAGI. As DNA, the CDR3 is TGTGCCAGCAGTTACGGCAGGGACCTTGGCTACACCTTC. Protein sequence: CASSYGRDLGYTF.

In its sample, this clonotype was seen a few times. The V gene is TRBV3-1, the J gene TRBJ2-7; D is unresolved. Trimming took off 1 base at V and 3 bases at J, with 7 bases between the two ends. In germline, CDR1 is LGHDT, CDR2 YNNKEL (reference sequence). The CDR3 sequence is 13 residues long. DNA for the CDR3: TGTGCCAGCAGCCAAGGCTTCCACTACGAGCAGTACTTC. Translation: CASSQGFHYEQYF.

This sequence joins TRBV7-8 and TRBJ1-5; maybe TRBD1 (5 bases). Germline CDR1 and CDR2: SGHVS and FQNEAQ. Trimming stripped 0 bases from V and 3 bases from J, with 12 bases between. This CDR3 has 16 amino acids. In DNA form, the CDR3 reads TGTGCCAGCAGCTTAGCTATTGGGGGTTTCAATCAGCCCCAGCATTTT. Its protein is CASSLAIGGFNQPQHF. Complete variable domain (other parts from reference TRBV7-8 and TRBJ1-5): GAGVSQSPRYKVAKRGQDVALRCDPISGHVSLFWYQQALGQGPEFLTYFQNEAQLDKSGLPSDRFFAERPEGSVSTLKIQRTQQEDSAVYLCASSLAIGGFNQPQHFGDGTRLSIL.

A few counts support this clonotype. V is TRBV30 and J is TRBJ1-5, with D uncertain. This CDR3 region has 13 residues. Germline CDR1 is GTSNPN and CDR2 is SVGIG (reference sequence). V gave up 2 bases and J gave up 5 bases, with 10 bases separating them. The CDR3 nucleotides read TGTGCCTGGAGTTTGAAGGGCGATCAGCCCCAGCATTTT. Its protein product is CAWSLKGDQPQHF. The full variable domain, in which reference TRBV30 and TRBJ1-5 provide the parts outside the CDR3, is SQTIHQWPATLVQPVGSPLSLECTVEGTSNPNLYWYRQAAGRGLQLLFYSVGIGQISSEVPQNLSASRPQDRQFILSSKKLLLSDSGFYLCAWSLKGDQPQHFGDGTRLSIL.

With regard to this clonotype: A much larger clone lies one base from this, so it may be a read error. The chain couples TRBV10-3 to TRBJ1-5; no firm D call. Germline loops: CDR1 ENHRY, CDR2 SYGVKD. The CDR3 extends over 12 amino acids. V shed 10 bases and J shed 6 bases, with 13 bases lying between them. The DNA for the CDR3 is TGTGCCAGCGGTGCGGGTAGTCAGCCCCAGCATTTT. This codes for CASGAGSQPQHF.

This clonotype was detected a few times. Written as DNA, the CDR3 is TGTGCCAGGTGGAGTTCTCGTTCTGGGGCCAACGTCCTGACTTTC. It is translated as CARWSSRSGANVLTF. V usage is TRBV7-9 and J usage is TRBJ2-6; no definite D call. The germline gives CDR1 SEHNR, CDR2 FQNEAQ (reference sequence). The CDR3 has 15 amino acids. Trimming cost V 9 bases and J 1 base, with 13 bases left between them.

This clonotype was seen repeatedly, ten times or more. The chain's CDR3 is CASSYSDGSAYEQYF. The CDR3 region has the DNA TGTGCCAGCAGCTACTCAGACGGGTCGGCCTACGAGCAGTACTTC. V usage is TRBV11-2 and J usage is TRBJ2-7; no clear D. CDR1 SGHAT and CDR2 FQNNGV come from the germline V gene. V lost 4 bases and J lost 2, with 15 bases in between. The CDR3 contains 15 residues.

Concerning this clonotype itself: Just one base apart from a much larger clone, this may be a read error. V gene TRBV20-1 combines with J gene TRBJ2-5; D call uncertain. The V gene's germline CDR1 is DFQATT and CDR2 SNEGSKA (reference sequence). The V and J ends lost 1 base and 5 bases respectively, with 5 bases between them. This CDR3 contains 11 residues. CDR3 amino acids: CSARGSETQYF. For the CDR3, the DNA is TGCAGTGCTAGAGGGTCTGAGACCCAGTACTTC.